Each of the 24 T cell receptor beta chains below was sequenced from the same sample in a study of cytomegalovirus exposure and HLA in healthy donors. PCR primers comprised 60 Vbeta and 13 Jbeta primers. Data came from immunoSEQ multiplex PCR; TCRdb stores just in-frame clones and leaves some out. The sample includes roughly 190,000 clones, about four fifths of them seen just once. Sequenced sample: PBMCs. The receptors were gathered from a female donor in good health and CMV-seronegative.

CDR3 sequence: CASSFRGPGYGYTF. The CDR3 DNA is TGTGCCAGCAGCTTCAGGGGGCCCGGCTATGGCTACACCTTC. This rearrangement joins TRBV7-9 to TRBJ1-2; 8 positions match TRBD1. The CDR3 consists of 14 residues. J lost 4 bases, V lost 3 bases, and 4 bases had no gene match. The germline CDR1 and CDR2 sequences are SEHNR and FQNEAQ (reference sequence).

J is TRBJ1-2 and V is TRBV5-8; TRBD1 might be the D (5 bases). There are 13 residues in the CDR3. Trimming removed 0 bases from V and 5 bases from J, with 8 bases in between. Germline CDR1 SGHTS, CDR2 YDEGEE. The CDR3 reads CASSLAGGYGYTF. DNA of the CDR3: TGTGCCAGCAGCTTGGCCGGGGGGTATGGCTACACCTTC. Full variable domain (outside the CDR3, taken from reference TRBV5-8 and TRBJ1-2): EAGVTQSPTHLIKTRGQQATLRCSPISGHTSVYWYQQALGLGLQFLLWYDEGEERNRGNFPPRFSGRQFPNYSSELNVNALELEDSALYLCASSLAGGYGYTFGSGTRLTVV.

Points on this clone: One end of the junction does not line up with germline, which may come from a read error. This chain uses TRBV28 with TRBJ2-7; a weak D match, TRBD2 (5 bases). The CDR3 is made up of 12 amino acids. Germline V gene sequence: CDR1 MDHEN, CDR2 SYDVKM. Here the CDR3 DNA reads TGTGCCAGCAGTTTATTCGGGCTAGCTCCCGACTTC. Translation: CASSLFGLAPDF.

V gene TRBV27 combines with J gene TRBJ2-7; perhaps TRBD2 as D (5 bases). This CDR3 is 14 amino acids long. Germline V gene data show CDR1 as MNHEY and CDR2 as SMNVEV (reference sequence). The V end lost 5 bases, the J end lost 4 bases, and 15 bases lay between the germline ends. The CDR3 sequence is CASSSSGSRYEQYF. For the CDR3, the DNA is TGTGCCAGCAGTAGTTCGGGGTCCAGATACGAGCAGTACTTC.

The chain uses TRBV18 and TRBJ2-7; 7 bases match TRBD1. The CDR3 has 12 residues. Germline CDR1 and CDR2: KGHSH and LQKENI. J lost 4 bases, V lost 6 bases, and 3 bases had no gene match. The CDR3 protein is CASSDRFYEQYF. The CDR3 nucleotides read TGTGCCAGCTCGGACAGGTTTTACGAGCAGTACTTC.

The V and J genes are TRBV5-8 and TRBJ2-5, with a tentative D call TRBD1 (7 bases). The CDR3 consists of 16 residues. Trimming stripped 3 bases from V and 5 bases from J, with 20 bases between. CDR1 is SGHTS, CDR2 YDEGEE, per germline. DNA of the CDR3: TGTGCCAGCAGCTCGAATCTCAGGGGGGCGGTGGAGACCCAGTACTTC. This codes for CASSSNLRGAVETQYF.

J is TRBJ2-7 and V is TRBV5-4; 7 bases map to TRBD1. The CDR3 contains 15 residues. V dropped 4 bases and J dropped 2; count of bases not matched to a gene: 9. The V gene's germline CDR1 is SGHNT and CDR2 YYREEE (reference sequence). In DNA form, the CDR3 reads TGTGCCAGCAGCAGTGGCGGACAGGAGACCTACGAGCAGTACTTC. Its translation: CASSSGGQETYEQYF.

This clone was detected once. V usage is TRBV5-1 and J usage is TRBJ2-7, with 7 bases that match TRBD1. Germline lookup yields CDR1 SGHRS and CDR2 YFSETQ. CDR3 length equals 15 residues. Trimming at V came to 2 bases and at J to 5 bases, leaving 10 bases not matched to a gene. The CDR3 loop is CASSFGDDREHEQYF. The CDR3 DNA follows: TGCGCCAGCAGCTTTGGGGATGACAGGGAGCACGAGCAGTACTTC.

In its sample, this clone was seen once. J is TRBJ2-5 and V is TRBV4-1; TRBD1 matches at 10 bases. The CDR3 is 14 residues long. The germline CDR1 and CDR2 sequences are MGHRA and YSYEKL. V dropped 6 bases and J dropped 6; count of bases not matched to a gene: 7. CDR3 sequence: CASRGQGIGKTQYF. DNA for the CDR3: TGCGCCAGCAGGGGACAGGGGATAGGAAAGACCCAGTACTTC.

CDR3 nucleotide sequence: TGTGCCAGCAGTCCTCCCCGGGACAGGGCGCTGGGGAGCAATCAGCCCCAGCATTTT. This encodes CASSPPRDRALGSNQPQHF. The chain is built from TRBV28 and TRBJ1-5; 9 nucleotides line up with TRBD1. The V segment lost 5 bases and the J segment 1 base; nucleotides outside the gene matches: 15. Germline V CDR1 and CDR2: MDHEN, SYDVKM. The CDR3 spans 19 residues.

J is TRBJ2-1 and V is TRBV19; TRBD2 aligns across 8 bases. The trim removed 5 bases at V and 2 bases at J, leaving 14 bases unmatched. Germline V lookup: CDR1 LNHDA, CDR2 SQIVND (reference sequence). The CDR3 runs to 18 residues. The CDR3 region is CASSLTPGGLGTYNEQFF. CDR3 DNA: TGTGCCAGTAGTCTCACCCCGGGGGGGCTCGGGACCTACAATGAGCAGTTCTTC.

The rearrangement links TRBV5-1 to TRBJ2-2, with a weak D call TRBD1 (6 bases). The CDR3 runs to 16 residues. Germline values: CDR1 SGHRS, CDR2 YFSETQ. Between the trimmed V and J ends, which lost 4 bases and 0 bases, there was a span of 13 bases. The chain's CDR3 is CASSRQGSANTGELFF. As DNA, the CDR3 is TGCGCCAGCAGCAGGCAGGGGTCAGCGAACACCGGGGAGCTGTTTTTT.

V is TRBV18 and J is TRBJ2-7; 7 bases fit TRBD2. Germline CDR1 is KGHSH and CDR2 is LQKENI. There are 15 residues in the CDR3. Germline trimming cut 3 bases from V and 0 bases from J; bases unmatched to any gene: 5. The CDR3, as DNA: TGTGCCAGCTCACCCTCTAGCGGAGCCTCCTACGAGCAGTACTTC. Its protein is CASSPSSGASYEQYF.

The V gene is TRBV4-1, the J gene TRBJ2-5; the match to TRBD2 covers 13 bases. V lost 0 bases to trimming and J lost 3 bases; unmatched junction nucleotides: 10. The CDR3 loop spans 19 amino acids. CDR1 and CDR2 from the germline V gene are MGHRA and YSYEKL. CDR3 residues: CASSQDPKLAGGMKETQYF. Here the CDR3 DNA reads TGCGCCAGCAGCCAAGATCCAAAACTAGCGGGGGGGATGAAAGAGACCCAGTACTTC.

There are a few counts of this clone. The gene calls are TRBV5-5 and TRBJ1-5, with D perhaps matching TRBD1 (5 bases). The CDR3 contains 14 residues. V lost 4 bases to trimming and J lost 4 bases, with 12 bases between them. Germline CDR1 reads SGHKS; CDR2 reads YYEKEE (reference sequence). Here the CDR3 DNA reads TGTGCCAGCAGCCACAGACAGACGAATCAGCCCCAGCATTTT. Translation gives CASSHRQTNQPQHF.

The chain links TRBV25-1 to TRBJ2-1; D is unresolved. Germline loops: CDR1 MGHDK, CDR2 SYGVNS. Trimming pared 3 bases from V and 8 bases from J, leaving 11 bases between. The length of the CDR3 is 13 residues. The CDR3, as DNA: TGTGCCAGCAGTGACTTATCGGCGGATGAGCAGTTCTTC. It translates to CASSDLSADEQFF.

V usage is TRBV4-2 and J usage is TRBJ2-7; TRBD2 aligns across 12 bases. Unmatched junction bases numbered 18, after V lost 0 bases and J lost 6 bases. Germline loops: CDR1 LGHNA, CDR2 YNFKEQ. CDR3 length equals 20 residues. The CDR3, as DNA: TGTGCCAGCAGCCAAGATATTCGTTGGGCTAGCGGGAGGGCCGGAGGCGAGCAGTACTTC. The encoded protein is CASSQDIRWASGRAGGEQYF.

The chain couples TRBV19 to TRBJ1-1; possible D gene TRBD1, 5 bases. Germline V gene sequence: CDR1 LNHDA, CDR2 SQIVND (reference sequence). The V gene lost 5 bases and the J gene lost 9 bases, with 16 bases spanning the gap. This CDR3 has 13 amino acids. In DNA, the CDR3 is TGTGCCAGTAGTCCGGGGGACCGGACTCAAGCTTTCTTT. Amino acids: CASSPGDRTQAFF.

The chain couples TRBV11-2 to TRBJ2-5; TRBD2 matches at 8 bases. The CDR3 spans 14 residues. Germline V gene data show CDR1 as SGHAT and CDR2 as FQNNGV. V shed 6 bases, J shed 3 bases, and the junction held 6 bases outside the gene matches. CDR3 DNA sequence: TGTGCCAGCAGAGTTTGGCGGGGGGAAGAGACCCAGTACTTC. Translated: CASRVWRGEETQYF. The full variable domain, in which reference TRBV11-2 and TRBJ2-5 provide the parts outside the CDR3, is EAGVAQSPRYKIIEKRQSVAFWCNPISGHATLYWYQQILGQGPKLLIQFQNNGVVDDSQLPKDRFSAERLKGVDSTLKIQPAKLEDSAVYLCASRVWRGEETQYFGPGTRLLVL.

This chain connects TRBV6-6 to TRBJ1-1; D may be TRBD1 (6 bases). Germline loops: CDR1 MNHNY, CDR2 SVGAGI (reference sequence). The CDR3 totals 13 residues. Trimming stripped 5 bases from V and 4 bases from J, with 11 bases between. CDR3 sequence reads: CASSVQGSTEAFF. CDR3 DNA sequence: TGTGCCAGCAGTGTACAGGGTTCCACTGAAGCTTTCTTT.

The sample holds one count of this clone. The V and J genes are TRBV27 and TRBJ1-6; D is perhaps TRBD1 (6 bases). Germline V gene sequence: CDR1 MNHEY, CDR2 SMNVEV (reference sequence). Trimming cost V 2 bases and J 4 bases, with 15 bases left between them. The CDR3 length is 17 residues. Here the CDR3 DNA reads TGTGCCAGCAGTTTACTTGGGACACGATCTTATAATTCACCCCTCCACTTT. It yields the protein CASSLLGTRSYNSPLHF.

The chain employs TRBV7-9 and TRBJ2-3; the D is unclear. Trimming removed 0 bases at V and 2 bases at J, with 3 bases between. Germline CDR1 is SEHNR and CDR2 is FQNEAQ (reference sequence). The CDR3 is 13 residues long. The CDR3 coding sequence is TGTGCCAGCAGCTTAGCGGCCACAGATACGCAGTATTTT. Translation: CASSLAATDTQYF.

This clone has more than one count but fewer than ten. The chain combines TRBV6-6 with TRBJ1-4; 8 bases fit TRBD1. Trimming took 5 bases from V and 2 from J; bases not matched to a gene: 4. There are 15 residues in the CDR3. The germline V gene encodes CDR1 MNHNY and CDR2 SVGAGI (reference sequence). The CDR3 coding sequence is TGTGCCAGCAGTACGACAGGGGCGACTAATGAAAAACTGTTTTTT. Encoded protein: CASSTTGATNEKLFF.

This CDR3 reads CASSLKQGLDYEQYF. The CDR3 region has the DNA TGCGCCAGCAGCTTAAAGCAGGGACTCGACTACGAGCAGTACTTC. The chain links TRBV5-1 to TRBJ2-7, with D perhaps TRBD2 (6 bases). Germline V CDR1 and CDR2: SGHRS, YFSETQ. The CDR3 has 15 residues. Trimming took off 2 bases at V and 3 bases at J, with 15 bases between the two ends.